The 29 T cell receptor beta chains presented below share a single source sample, sequenced in a study of T-cell reconstitution after alpha-beta-depleted transplantation in children. Unique molecular identifiers were built into the TCRbeta library. TCRdb re-analysed the PCR reads in MiXCR, keeping a single row per CDR3 protein. The sample contains under 250,000 distinct CDR3 sequences, roughly 7.1% of which appear only once. Sequencing was performed on PBMCs, taken before TCRalphabeta/CD19-depleted stem cell transplant. These TCRs come from a boy aged 2-15 years with acute lymphoblastic leukemia, due to receive a stem cell transplant.

This clonotype was counted between two and nine times. The CDR3 DNA follows: TGTGCCAGCAGGGGACTAGCGGGGGGGATCCAAGAGACCCAGTACTTC. Amino acid sequence: CASRGLAGGIQETQYF. The V call is TRBV27, the J call TRBJ2-5; 16 bases agree with TRBD2. The CDR3 is made up of 16 amino acids. The V and J ends lost 6 bases and 1 base, in that order; junction bases with no gene match: 2. Germline assignment: CDR1 MNHEY and CDR2 SMNVEV (reference sequence).

J is TRBJ1-5 and V is TRBV7-2; tentatively, D is TRBD1 (5 bases). The CDR3 runs to 15 residues. Trimming removed 1 base from V and 1 base from J, with 8 bases in between. CDR1 and CDR2 (germline): SGHTA, FQGNSA. In DNA, the CDR3 is TGTGCCAGCAGCTTAGGCCCAGGGAGCAATCAGCCCCAGCATTTT. Translated, it gives CASSLGPGSNQPQHF. The full variable domain, its missing parts supplied by reference TRBV7-2 and TRBJ1-5, is GAGVSQSPSNKVTEKGKDVELRCDPISGHTALYWYRQSLGQGLEFLIYFQGNSAPDKSGLPSDRFSAERTGGSVSTLTIQRTQQEDSAVYLCASSLGPGSNQPQHFGDGTRLSIL.

There are many counts of this clonotype. This chain uses TRBV2 with TRBJ2-5; D is possibly TRBD2 (5 bases). Trimming shortened V by 7 bases and J by 5 bases, and 14 bases separated the two germline ends. Germline CDR1 reads SNHLY; CDR2 reads FYNNEI. The CDR3 sequence is 13 residues long. The CDR3 DNA reads as TGTGCCAGCACCCCGTCGGGGATGGAGACCCAGTACTTC. The encoded protein is CASTPSGMETQYF.

This clonotype was recorded many times. The rearrangement links TRBV12-3 or TRBV12-4 to TRBJ1-4; D is uncertain. This CDR3 comprises 12 residues. With 4 bases removed from V and 8 bases from J, the gap between germline ends came to 8 bases. The CDR3 DNA reads TGTGCCAGCAGTTCCTTAAGGGAAAAACTGTTTTTT. Protein product: CASSSLREKLFF.

The table lists this clonotype with a few counts. V usage is TRBV27 and J usage is TRBJ2-1; no clear D gene. The ends were cut back, 3 bases at V and 5 bases at J, with 5 bases in the middle. This CDR3 contains 12 residues. Looked up from germline, CDR1 is MNHEY and CDR2 is SMNVEV (reference sequence). CDR3 residues: CASSLSDNEQFF. The CDR3 nucleotides are TGTGCCAGCAGTTTGTCAGACAATGAGCAGTTCTTC.

In this sample, this clonotype turned up a few times. The chain combines TRBV28 with TRBJ2-1, with TRBD2 identical over 9 bases. Germline CDR1 MDHEN, CDR2 SYDVKM. V shed 5 bases, J shed 6 bases, and the junction held 11 bases outside the gene matches. The CDR3 consists of 16 residues. In DNA form, the CDR3 reads TGTGCCAGCAGTCCCGCGGGGGGGGCGTGGGTCAATGAGCAGTTCTTC. Protein product: CASSPAGGAWVNEQFF.

Ten or more counts support this clonotype. The V gene is TRBV4-3, the J gene TRBJ1-6; no firm D call. The CDR3 length is 14 residues. V dropped 2 bases and J dropped 3 bases, with 5 bases sitting between them. CDR1 LGHNA and CDR2 YSLEER come from the germline V gene. The CDR3 coding sequence is TGCGCCAGCAGCCAACACAGCTATAATTCACCCCTCCACTTT. Translated: CASSQHSYNSPLHF.

This clonotype was seen repeatedly, ten times or more. This chain joins TRBV25-1 and TRBJ2-1; no clear D gene. Deletions cut 7 bases from V and 10 bases from J, with 11 bases between. The CDR3 is 11 amino acids. The germline V gene has CDR1 MGHDK and CDR2 SYGVNS. The CDR3 DNA is TGTGCCAGCAATATGGGTCCCGAGCAGTTCTTC. It specifies CASNMGPEQFF.

Only a few counts were recorded for this clonotype. The genes are TRBV9 and TRBJ2-2; D perhaps matches TRBD1 (6 bases). CDR3 size: 15 residues. CDR1 is SGDLS and CDR2 is YYNGEE in the germline V gene. Between the trimmed V and J ends, which lost 4 bases and 1 base, there was a span of 11 bases. CDR3: CASSRGGQNTGELFF. CDR3 nucleotides: TGTGCCAGCAGCAGAGGGGGTCAGAACACCGGGGAGCTGTTTTTT.

In this sample, this clonotype turned up many times. V usage is TRBV7-9 and J usage is TRBJ2-1; D is perhaps TRBD1 (6 bases). Deletions cut 5 bases from V and 9 bases from J, with 11 bases between. The CDR3 has 12 residues. Germline loops: CDR1 SEHNR, CDR2 FQNEAQ (reference sequence). The DNA for the CDR3 is TGTGCCAGCAGCATAACAGGGTTTGAGCAGTTCTTC. Translation gives CASSITGFEQFF.

This clonotype was counted between two and nine times. V gene TRBV18 combines with J gene TRBJ2-3; D is unclear. The CDR3 sequence is 13 residues long. Germline assignment: CDR1 KGHSH and CDR2 LQKENI. V gave up 2 bases and J gave up 2 bases, with 5 bases separating them. CDR3 nucleotides: TGTGCCAGCTCACCATTAGACACAGATACGCAGTATTTT. Translating gives CASSPLDTDTQYF.

This clonotype was seen repeatedly, ten times or more. The chain couples TRBV20-1 to TRBJ2-7, with 11 bases aligning to TRBD2. CDR3 length: 13 residues. Germline trimming cut 6 bases from V and 3 bases from J; bases unmatched to any gene: 4. Germline V gene data show CDR1 as DFQATT and CDR2 as SNEGSKA (reference sequence). The CDR3, as DNA: TGCAGTGCGCGACTAGCGGGATTCTACGAGCAGTACTTC. Protein sequence: CSARLAGFYEQYF.

In its sample, this clonotype was seen many times. V and J are TRBV28 and TRBJ2-7; D is undetermined. Trimming removed 2 bases from V and 7 bases from J, with 24 bases in between. Germline CDR1 reads MDHEN; CDR2 reads SYDVKM. CDR3 length equals 17 residues. The CDR3: CASSLAYARQSYREQYF. The CDR3 DNA follows: TGTGCCAGCAGTTTAGCATACGCTCGGCAGAGCTACCGAGAGCAGTACTTC.

This clonotype was recorded many times. V gene TRBV20-1 combines with J gene TRBJ2-7; tentative D call: TRBD1 (6 bases). CDR3 length: 14 residues. CDR1 is DFQATT, CDR2 SNEGSKA, per germline (reference sequence). V lost 2 bases and J 2 bases, leaving 13 bases between the germline ends. CDR3 residues: CSARQRGGPYEQYF. The CDR3 region has the DNA TGCAGTGCTAGACAACGAGGGGGACCCTACGAGCAGTACTTC.

The sample holds a few counts of this clonotype. The rearrangement uses TRBV27 and TRBJ2-7; unclear D gene. Deletions cut 8 bases from V and 6 bases from J, with 8 bases between. This CDR3 is built from 10 residues. CDR1 MNHEY and CDR2 SMNVEV come from the germline V gene (reference sequence). The CDR3 loop is CASGGPEQYF. CDR3 nucleotide sequence: TGTGCCAGCGGTGGGCCCGAGCAGTACTTC.

This clonotype has at least ten counts. CDR3 DNA: TGTGCCAGCACGAACTACAATGAGCAGTTCTTC. Encoded protein: CASTNYNEQFF. This chain uses TRBV27 with TRBJ2-1; no clear D. The V and J ends lost 7 bases and 3 bases respectively, with 4 bases between them. CDR1 is MNHEY, CDR2 SMNVEV, per germline (reference sequence). The CDR3 is 11 residues long.

This clonotype was detected many times. V and J are TRBV29-1 and TRBJ2-4; possibly TRBD1 for D (7 bases). The CDR3 runs 12 residues. The V gene's germline CDR1 is SQVTM and CDR2 ANQGSEA. V was cut by 4 bases and J by 7 bases, with 11 bases left in between. The CDR3 reads CSVAGGLNIQYF. Written as DNA, the CDR3 is TGCAGCGTTGCAGGGGGGTTGAACATTCAGTACTTC.

This clonotype came up many times. The J gene is TRBJ2-1, the V gene TRBV28; 14 bases line up with TRBD2. The V gene end was trimmed by 6 bases and the J gene end by 9 bases; junction bases not matched to a gene: 7. The CDR3 is made up of 15 amino acids. Germline V gene sequence: CDR1 MDHEN, CDR2 SYDVKM. The CDR3 spells CASSSTSGGAVEQFF. In DNA form, the CDR3 reads TGTGCCAGCAGCTCGACTAGCGGGGGGGCCGTTGAGCAGTTCTTC.

This clonotype was picked up a small number of times. The chain has TRBV19 and TRBJ2-1; possibly TRBD2 for D (6 bases). Trimming stripped 5 bases from V and 0 bases from J, with 14 bases between. CDR1 is LNHDA and CDR2 is SQIVND in the germline V gene (reference sequence). The CDR3 loop spans 16 amino acids. The CDR3, as DNA: TGTGCCAGTAGTTGGGACTCAGGGAGCTCCTACAATGAGCAGTTCTTC. Its translation is CASSWDSGSSYNEQFF.

This clonotype occurred a few times. The V call is TRBV7-2, the J call TRBJ2-3, with TRBD2 matching 8 bases. The CDR3 loop spans 15 amino acids. J lost 1 base, V lost 3 bases, and 3 bases had no gene match. Germline assignment: CDR1 SGHTA and CDR2 FQGNSA. CDR3 loop: CASSFTAGGTDTQYF. The CDR3 region has the DNA TGTGCCAGCAGCTTCACAGCGGGGGGCACAGATACGCAGTATTTT. Based on the CDR3 plus reference TRBV7-2 and TRBJ2-3, the full variable domain is GAGVSQSPSNKVTEKGKDVELRCDPISGHTALYWYRQSLGQGLEFLIYFQGNSAPDKSGLPSDRFSAERTGGSVSTLTIQRTQQEDSAVYLCASSFTAGGTDTQYFGPGTRLTVL.

This clonotype has ten or more counts. The chain couples TRBV7-2 to TRBJ2-7; the match to TRBD1 covers 7 bases. V shed 5 bases, J shed 5 bases, and the junction held 9 bases outside the gene matches. This CDR3 has 14 residues. The germline V gene encodes CDR1 SGHTA and CDR2 FQGNSA. The CDR3: CASSPRQGFDEQYF. As DNA, the CDR3 is TGTGCCAGCAGCCCCAGACAGGGTTTCGACGAGCAGTACTTC.

This clonotype has a handful of counts. It is likely a read error, because the conserved phenylalanine at the end of the CDR3 is missing. The chain uses TRBV7-9 and TRBJ1-3; no reliable D call. Germline V gene sequence: CDR1 SEHNR, CDR2 FQNEAQ (reference sequence). CDR3 length: 16 residues. V lost 1 base, J lost 0 bases, and 10 bases lay in between. The CDR3 DNA reads as TGTGCCAGCAGCTTAGAGTCCCTAAGCTCTGGAAACACCATATATTGT. As protein: CASSLESLSSGNTIYC.

The rearrangement uses TRBV12-3 or TRBV12-4 and TRBJ1-1; a weak D match, TRBD1 (6 bases). V was shortened by 5 bases and J by 0 bases, with 16 bases between the two germline ends. The CDR3 spans 16 residues. CDR3 sequence: CASSPPGANVNTEAFF. The CDR3 coding sequence is TGTGCCAGCAGTCCGCCAGGGGCCAATGTGAACACTGAAGCTTTCTTT.

The table lists this clonotype with many counts. This chain uses TRBV5-5 with TRBJ1-2; D unclear. V was trimmed by 0 bases and J by 1 base, leaving 10 bases between them. This CDR3 has 15 amino acids. The germline V gene encodes CDR1 SGHKS and CDR2 YYEKEE (reference sequence). The CDR3 bases are TGTGCCAGCAGCTTGGGGATGAGCGTTAACTATGGCTACACCTTC. Encoded protein: CASSLGMSVNYGYTF.

This clonotype has a count of ten or more. This chain connects TRBV10-3 to TRBJ2-7, with D perhaps matching TRBD1 or TRBD2 (5 bases each). CDR3 size: 15 residues. Per germline, CDR1 ENHRY and CDR2 SYGVKD. Trimming cost V 8 bases and J 0 bases, with 17 bases left between them. DNA for the CDR3: TGTGCCATCGGTACAGGAGGTTCAATCTCCTACGAGCAGTACTTC. It specifies CAIGTGGSISYEQYF.

This clonotype occurred many times. The CDR3 region is CASSLFSVNSYEQYF. DNA for the CDR3: TGTGCCAGCAGCCTTTTCTCGGTAAACTCCTACGAGCAGTACTTC. J is TRBJ2-7 and V is TRBV7-2, with no clear D. The ends were cut back, 5 bases at V and 0 bases at J, with 14 bases in the middle. The CDR3 is made up of 15 amino acids. Germline CDR1 reads SGHTA; CDR2 reads FQGNSA.

This clonotype was seen repeatedly, ten times or more. This sequence joins TRBV28 and TRBJ2-7; TRBD2 agrees at 13 bases. With V trimmed by 5 bases and J by 2 bases, 6 bases remained unmatched. There are 16 residues in the CDR3. The germline gives CDR1 MDHEN, CDR2 SYDVKM. The CDR3 reads CASSVPLAGGTYEQYF. The DNA of the CDR3 is TGTGCCAGCAGTGTACCACTAGCGGGAGGGACCTACGAGCAGTACTTC. The variable domain in full, with the rest retrieved from reference TRBV28 and TRBJ2-7, is DVKVTQSSRYLVKRTGEKVFLECVQDMDHENMFWYRQDPGLGLRLIYFSYDVKMKEKGDIPEGYSVSREKKERFSLILESASTNQTSMYLCASSVPLAGGTYEQYFGPGTRLTVT.

This clonotype was recorded many times. As DNA, the CDR3 is TGTGCCAGCAGAGCCGGGACAGGGGGTTTCTACGAGCAGTACTTC. Translating gives CASRAGTGGFYEQYF. The chain combines TRBV27 with TRBJ2-7; TRBD1 aligns across 11 bases. This CDR3 spans 15 amino acids. With 6 bases clipped from V and 3 bases from J, the junction kept 7 bases outside the gene matches. In germline, CDR1 is MNHEY, CDR2 SMNVEV (reference sequence).

Many counts were recorded for this clonotype. The chain carries TRBV24-1 and TRBJ2-7; TRBD1 matches 7 bases. Germline-derived CDR1 and CDR2 are KGHDR and SFDVKD. J gave up 7 bases and V 3 bases, and 5 bases lay outside the gene matches. There are 13 residues in the CDR3. CDR3: CATSDATGWEQYF. Written as DNA, the CDR3 is TGTGCCACCAGTGATGCGACAGGGTGGGAGCAGTACTTC.